Shown below are 21 T cell receptor beta chains from a single sample sequenced in a study of T cell responses to AZD1222 COVID-19 vaccine. Here immunoSEQ multiplex PCR was the method, and the copy in TCRdb shows in-frame clones only, minus some. The data show some 130,000 clones, 70% to 90% seen once. The source material was peripheral blood, sampled on day 0 of AZD1222 vaccination. These receptors were obtained from an adult in good health.

The rearrangement joins TRBV5-4 to TRBJ2-5; D is unclear. V gave up 8 bases and J gave up 1 base, with 12 bases separating them. This CDR3 is 13 amino acids long. Looked up from germline, CDR1 is SGHNT and CDR2 is YYREEE (reference sequence). The CDR3 nucleotides read TGTGCCAGTTCACTTAGCCCCCAAGAGACCCAGTACTTC. It specifies CASSLSPQETQYF.

This clone was seen more than once but under ten times. CDR3 nucleotide sequence: TGTGCCAGCAGCCATACCTTAGGGCAGAGAGCTAGCACAGATACGCAGTATTTT. Its protein product is CASSHTLGQRASTDTQYF. The rearrangement uses TRBV14 and TRBJ2-3; no clear D gene. V was clipped by 3 bases and J by 0 bases, with 19 bases between them. The CDR3 covers 18 residues. Germline CDR1 SGHDN, CDR2 FVKESK.

The genes are TRBV5-1 and TRBJ2-3, with TRBD2 matching over 12 bases. V shed 0 bases, J shed 2 bases, and the junction held 10 bases outside the gene matches. The CDR3 has 19 residues. Germline V gives CDR1 SGHRS, CDR2 YFSETQ. CDR3 in DNA: TGCGCCAGCAGCTTGGAAGTTGGTCTAGCGGGGGGGTACACAGATACGCAGTATTTT. It yields the protein CASSLEVGLAGGYTDTQYF.

V is TRBV6-5 and J is TRBJ2-7; D may be TRBD1 or TRBD2 (5 bases each). The germline V gene has CDR1 MNHEY and CDR2 SVGAGI. The CDR3 runs 13 residues. Trimming removed 6 bases at V and 0 bases at J, with 9 bases between. The CDR3 DNA follows: TGTGCCAGCAGACGGGACGGCTCCTACGAGCAGTACTTC. Its translation is CASRRDGSYEQYF.

V gene TRBV30 combines with J gene TRBJ1-1, with 9 positions matching TRBD1. Germline CDR1 reads GTSNPN; CDR2 reads SVGIG (reference sequence). Germline trimming cut 5 bases from V and 6 bases from J; bases unmatched to any gene: 10. This CDR3 comprises 14 residues. Here the CDR3 reads CAWSNRGRGPEAFF. DNA for the CDR3: TGTGCCTGGTCGAACAGGGGGCGAGGTCCTGAAGCTTTCTTT.

The chain combines TRBV10-1 with TRBJ2-7; D possibly corresponds to TRBD1 (6 bases). The V gene's germline CDR1 is WNHNN and CDR2 SYGVQD (reference sequence). This CDR3 is built from 15 residues. The germline V and J ends were trimmed by 2 bases and 3 bases, with 14 bases remaining between them. The CDR3: CASSETGSNVYEQYF. The DNA of the CDR3 is TGCGCCAGCAGTGAGACAGGGTCAAACGTCTACGAGCAGTACTTC.

The chain couples TRBV6-5 to TRBJ2-7; 8 bases match TRBD1. Germline V gene sequence: CDR1 MNHEY, CDR2 SVGAGI. This CDR3 is 15 amino acids long. The ends lost 7 bases at V and 6 bases at J; junction bases unmatched: 14. CDR3 coding DNA: TGTGCCAGCACCTCCCCCGACAGGGGACGGGCCGAGCAGTACTTC. Translating gives CASTSPDRGRAEQYF.

The chain links TRBV12-3 or TRBV12-4 to TRBJ1-3; the D gene is possibly TRBD1 (6 bases). The CDR3 is made up of 12 amino acids. Deletions cut 5 bases from V and 4 bases from J, with 6 bases between. The CDR3 spells CASSRGGNTIYF. CDR3 coding DNA: TGTGCCAGCAGTAGGGGGGGAAACACCATATATTTT.

Regarding this clone: Additional DNA sequences in this sample encode the identical CDR3. CDR3 region: CASIGASSGGYTF. CDR3 sequence (DNA): TGTGCCAGCATAGGCGCTTCCTCGGGTGGCTACACCTTC. The V and J genes are TRBV7-8 and TRBJ1-2; D unresolved. V lost 7 bases and J lost 7, with 16 bases in between. The CDR3 sequence is 13 residues long. Germline V gene sequence: CDR1 SGHVS, CDR2 FQNEAQ.

This clone was observed once. This chain uses TRBV19 with TRBJ2-7, with D possibly matching TRBD1 (5 bases). V lost 2 bases, J lost 2 bases, and 13 bases lay in between. The germline V gene has CDR1 LNHDA and CDR2 SQIVND (reference sequence). CDR3 length: 15 amino acids. This chain's CDR3 is CASSITQDTPYEQYF. The DNA of the CDR3 is TGTGCCAGTAGTATAACTCAGGACACCCCCTACGAGCAGTACTTC.

This chain joins TRBV7-8 and TRBJ2-7; D is ambiguous. CDR1 SGHVS and CDR2 FQNEAQ come from the germline V gene. V was cut by 1 base and J by 0 bases, with 7 bases left in between. This CDR3 contains 14 residues. Here the CDR3 DNA reads TGTGCCAGCAGCTTAGAAGAGACCTCCTACGAGCAGTACTTC. It specifies CASSLEETSYEQYF.

The chain carries TRBV19 and TRBJ1-1; TRBD1 might be the D (5 bases). This CDR3 has 15 residues. Trimming removed 0 bases at V and 5 bases at J, with 13 bases between. CDR1 is LNHDA, CDR2 SQIVND, per germline (reference sequence). CDR3 in DNA: TGTGCCAGTAGTATAGATGGGGGGTATCGGACTGAAGCTTTCTTT. Translation gives CASSIDGGYRTEAFF.

The chain combines TRBV18 with TRBJ1-1, with D tentatively TRBD1 (5 bases). Germline lookup yields CDR1 KGHSH and CDR2 LQKENI. Trimming pared 1 base from V and 1 base from J, leaving 13 bases between. The CDR3 sequence is 16 residues long. The CDR3 here is CASSPRATDSNTEAFF. The DNA for the CDR3 is TGTGCCAGCTCACCACGGGCGACAGATTCGAACACTGAAGCTTTCTTT.

The V call is TRBV6-5, the J call TRBJ1-1, with D hard to call. Germline CDR1 is MNHEY and CDR2 is SVGAGI. The CDR3 sequence is 12 residues long. With 0 bases removed from V and 2 bases from J, the gap between germline ends came to 1 base. This chain's CDR3 is CASSYSNTEAFF. CDR3 nucleotide sequence: TGTGCCAGCAGTTACTCAAACACTGAAGCTTTCTTT.

The J gene is TRBJ2-1, the V gene TRBV7-9, with 10 nucleotides matching TRBD2. The CDR3 extends over 15 amino acids. Trimming cost V 4 bases and J 7 bases; bases outside gene matches: 7. Germline loops: CDR1 SEHNR, CDR2 FQNEAQ (reference sequence). CDR3 amino acids: CASSWLAGVSNEQFF. The CDR3 DNA follows: TGTGCCAGCAGCTGGCTAGCGGGAGTTAGTAATGAGCAGTTCTTC.

The chain uses TRBV7-3 and TRBJ1-3, with 7 nucleotides matching TRBD1. Losses at the gene ends were 2 bases for V and 0 bases for J; bases not matched to a gene: 16. This CDR3 has 20 amino acids. Germline CDR1 reads SGHTA; CDR2 reads FQGTGA. This CDR3 reads CASSLVPQGRHPHSGNTIYF. The CDR3 DNA reads TGTGCCAGCAGCTTAGTTCCACAGGGGCGTCACCCCCACTCTGGAAACACCATATATTTT.

The genes are TRBV4-3 and TRBJ1-6, with D possibly matching TRBD1 (5 bases). V was clipped by 0 bases and J by 10 bases, with 16 bases between them. From germline, CDR1 is LGHNA and CDR2 YSLEER. This CDR3 is built from 16 residues. The CDR3 region is CASSQEWGRVSSPLHF. The DNA for the CDR3 is TGCGCCAGCAGCCAAGAATGGGGCAGGGTGAGCTCACCCCTCCACTTT.

The rearrangement links TRBV12-3 or TRBV12-4 to TRBJ2-5; D unclear. This CDR3 region has 13 residues. V lost 5 bases and J 5 bases, leaving 12 bases between the germline ends. The CDR3 protein is CASSPGPRETQYF. The CDR3 bases are TGTGCCAGCAGTCCGGGCCCCCGGGAGACCCAGTACTTC.

The V call is TRBV7-3, the J call TRBJ2-5; no definite D call. Germline values: CDR1 SGHTA, CDR2 FQGTGA. This CDR3 has 15 residues. Trimming stripped 2 bases from V and 1 base from J, with 11 bases between. The CDR3 DNA follows: TGTGCCAGCAGCTTAGGTTACACCTCCCAAGAGACCCAGTACTTC. It yields the protein CASSLGYTSQETQYF.

This chain links TRBV25-1 with TRBJ2-7; 7 bases are a match to TRBD1. CDR3 length: 15 residues. V trimming: 11 bases; J trimming: 1 base; junction bases outside the gene matches: 14. Germline V gene sequence: CDR1 MGHDK, CDR2 SYGVNS. The CDR3 DNA sequence: TGTGCCTCGACCCAGGGGGACAGCTTATCCTACGAGCAGTACTTC. It encodes CASTQGDSLSYEQYF.

The chain's CDR3 is CASSAGRNTEAFF. The CDR3 DNA is TGTGCCAGTAGTGCAGGGAGGAACACTGAAGCTTTCTTT. The V gene is TRBV19, the J gene TRBJ1-1, with D possibly TRBD1 on 5 matching bases. CDR1 and CDR2 from the germline V gene are LNHDA and SQIVND (reference sequence). The V end was cut by 5 bases, the J end by 1 base, with 8 bases between. The CDR3 runs 13 residues. The entire variable domain, with the rest obtained from reference TRBV19 and TRBJ1-1, is as follows: DGGITQSPKYLFRKEGQNVTLSCEQNLNHDAMYWYRQDPGQGLRLIYYSQIVNDFQKGDIAEGYSVSREKKESFPLTVTSAQKNPTAFYLCASSAGRNTEAFFGQGTRLTVV.